The clone carrying this TCR beta chain appeared a few times. The antigen is not known. The data belong to a study of CD8+CD57+ T cells in acquired aplastic anemia. In the study overall: The study obtained an average of about 3.4 ug of DNA from sorted CD4+ and CD8+ cells. Healthy donors averaged around 11 million reads for CD4+ cells.

This CDR3 is 15 amino acids long. The germline V and J ends were trimmed by 0 bases and 5 bases, with 11 bases remaining between them. CDR1 and CDR2 from the germline V gene are KGHSH and LQKENI. Study observations and caveats: CD8+ Simpson's diversity did not differ significantly between patients and controls. Over 25 CD8+ CDR3 sequences occurred in both the patients and the controls.

The TCR beta profiling, which covered VDJ combination and CDR3 sequence, was carried out using genomic DNA as the template. TCRdb re-derived calls from the reads in MiXCR, one entry per CDR3 protein. The sample records 180,000 or so distinct CDR3 sequences, around half being singletons. This TCR was sampled from a human donor in good health. Sequenced input: sorted CD4+, CD8+, or CD8+CD57+ T cells (not recorded which) from PBMCs. The J gene is TRBJ2-1, the V gene TRBV18; possibly TRBD2 for D (5 bases). CDR3 DNA sequence: TGTGCCAGCTCACCACCGATGACTACCAACAATGAGCAGTTCTTC. It specifies CASSPPMTTNNEQFF.